The entry below gives a single TCR beta chain sequence along with its context. The antigen is unknown. This record belongs to a study of T cells in localized non-small cell lung cancer. The germline gives CDR1 SEHNR, CDR2 FQNEAQ (reference sequence). This CDR3 has 16 amino acids. The V end was cut by 1 base, the J end by 7 bases, with 16 bases between. Clones were read by immunoSEQ multiplex PCR, and TCRdb kept only the in-frame ones, dropping some. This sample carries 70,000 or so clones, approximately 88% of them seen once, and the ten largest clones take 1.3%. Study-level results: In adjacent lung, a median about 52 of the top 100 tumor clones were found. Uninvolved nearby lung showed the greatest T cell clonality, exceeding that found in tumor. Density of T cells in blood, when higher, went with longer overall survival.

The sample in question was peripheral blood, obtained before any cancer treatment. This chain connects TRBV7-9 to TRBJ1-4; tentative D call: TRBD1 (6 bases). The sequence was obtained from a female donor older than 55 with stage I lung adenocarcinoma. Here the CDR3 DNA reads TGTGCCAGCAGCTTAGGGACACAGGGAGGGAGTGAAAAACTGTTTTTT. Translated, it gives CASSLGTQGGSEKLFF.